These 23 T cell receptor beta chains were sequenced from one sample in a study of control samples from healthy donors and cancer patients. TCRdb's copy holds only in-frame clones and misses some; the assay was immunoSEQ multiplex PCR. The table records under 150,000 clones, roughly 91% of them present only once. The sequenced material came from PBMCs. These TCRs come from a man aged 45-60 years with head and neck cancer.

The chain combines TRBV7-3 with TRBJ1-2; TRBD1 aligns across 9 bases. CDR3 length equals 13 residues. V gave up 6 bases and J gave up 5 bases; unmatched junction bases: 4. CDR1 is SGHTA and CDR2 is FQGTGA in the germline V gene. The CDR3 region has the DNA TGTGCCAGCAGTCTCGACAGGGGGTATGGCTACACCTTC. Protein: CASSLDRGYGYTF.

This chain connects TRBV20-1 to TRBJ2-1; D is uncertain. Germline assignment: CDR1 DFQATT and CDR2 SNEGSKA (reference sequence). The V gene lost 3 bases and the J gene lost 7 bases, with 10 bases spanning the gap. The CDR3 extends over 12 amino acids. CDR3 coding DNA: TGCAGTGCTAGTAATCCTTGGAATGAGCAGTTCTTC. It yields the protein CSASNPWNEQFF.

This sequence joins TRBV28 and TRBJ1-2, with 8 bases fitting TRBD1. CDR1 and CDR2 from the germline V gene are MDHEN and SYDVKM. V trimming: 3 bases; J trimming: 8 bases; junction bases outside the gene matches: 5. The CDR3 is made up of 13 amino acids. The CDR3 bases are TGTGCCAGCAGTTTTGCACAGGGGGGAGGCTACACCTTC. Translating it yields CASSFAQGGGYTF.

J is TRBJ2-7 and V is TRBV6-6; D could derive from TRBD1 or TRBD2 (5 bases each). This CDR3 region has 13 residues. V was trimmed by 2 bases and J by 5 bases, leaving 10 bases between them. Germline values: CDR1 MNHNY, CDR2 SVGAGI (reference sequence). In DNA form, the CDR3 reads TGTGCCAGCAGTTACGGGGGTGGCAACGAGCAGTACTTC. Protein sequence: CASSYGGGNEQYF.

This clone came up a few times. The chain employs TRBV5-4 and TRBJ2-2; 10 bases align to TRBD2. The J segment lost 6 bases and the V segment lost 0 bases, leaving 5 bases of the junction unmatched. The CDR3 sequence is 16 residues long. Germline V gene lookup returns CDR1 SGHNT and CDR2 YYREEE (reference sequence). CDR3 in DNA: TGTGCCAGCAGCTTGGGAGCGGGGGGGCTGGCCGGGGAGCTGTTTTTT. The encoded protein is CASSLGAGGLAGELFF. The full variable domain, in which reference TRBV5-4 and TRBJ2-2 provide the parts outside the CDR3, is ETGVTQSPTHLIKTRGQQVTLRCSSQSGHNTVSWYQQALGQGPQFIFQYYREEENGRGNFPPRFSGLQFPNYSSELNVNALELDDSALYLCASSLGAGGLAGELFFGEGSRLTVL.

V is TRBV5-6 and J is TRBJ2-2; D is unclear. The germline V and J ends were trimmed by 0 bases and 2 bases, with 5 bases remaining between them. Looked up from germline, CDR1 is SGHDT and CDR2 is YYEEEE. This CDR3 region has 14 residues. This CDR3 reads CASSLGPNTGELFF. The CDR3 nucleotides read TGTGCCAGCAGCTTGGGCCCTAACACCGGGGAGCTGTTTTTT.

The rearrangement joins TRBV5-5 to TRBJ2-7; 11 positions agree with TRBD2. Germline CDR1 reads SGHKS; CDR2 reads YYEKEE (reference sequence). This CDR3 contains 17 residues. The J segment lost 6 bases and the V segment lost 1 base, leaving 12 bases of the junction unmatched. The CDR3, as DNA: TGTGCCAGCAGCTTGTTTGCAGTGACTAGCGGGAAGGGCGAGCAGTACTTC. It codes for CASSLFAVTSGKGEQYF.

This chain joins TRBV7-9 and TRBJ1-1; no reliable D call. The germline V gene encodes CDR1 SEHNR and CDR2 FQNEAQ (reference sequence). V gave up 3 bases and J gave up 3 bases, with 11 bases separating them. There are 14 residues in the CDR3. The CDR3 region is CASSFQPKDTEAFF. Written as DNA, the CDR3 is TGTGCCAGCAGCTTTCAACCCAAAGACACTGAAGCTTTCTTT.

The V call is TRBV2, the J call TRBJ1-2; no clear D. The CDR3 consists of 13 residues. V was pared by 4 bases and J by 2 bases, with 8 bases between. Germline V gives CDR1 SNHLY, CDR2 FYNNEI. The CDR3 nucleotides are TGTGCCAGCAGTGTGGACGGGAACTATGGCTACACCTTC. Amino acids: CASSVDGNYGYTF.

The CDR3 DNA reads TGTGCCAGCTCACCCAGCCGGGACAGGGGGCTATTCTATGGCTACACCTTC. Translating it yields CASSPSRDRGLFYGYTF. The chain uses TRBV18 and TRBJ1-2, with 12 bases aligning to TRBD1. The length of the CDR3 is 17 residues. V lost 3 bases to trimming and J lost 4 bases; unmatched junction nucleotides: 9. Looked up from germline, CDR1 is KGHSH and CDR2 is LQKENI.

V and J are TRBV25-1 and TRBJ1-6; 8 bases are a match to TRBD1. The CDR3 sequence is 14 residues long. V shed 11 bases and J 0 bases; nucleotides not matched to a gene: 3. Germline V CDR1 and CDR2: MGHDK, SYGVNS. CDR3 sequence (DNA): TGTGCCGGACAGGGCAGCTCCTATAATTCACCCCTCCACTTT. Its translation: CAGQGSSYNSPLHF.

The table lists this clone with a few counts. V gene TRBV30 combines with J gene TRBJ2-1; the match to TRBD2 covers 13 bases. V shed 1 base and J 2 bases; nucleotides not matched to a gene: 11. CDR1 and CDR2 (germline): GTSNPN, SVGIG (reference sequence). The CDR3 spans 19 residues. This CDR3 reads CAWSGLLAGGSRAYNEQFF. For the CDR3, the DNA is TGTGCCTGGAGTGGTCTACTAGCGGGGGGGTCCAGGGCCTACAATGAGCAGTTCTTC.

The table lists this clone with a count of one. The J gene is TRBJ2-1, the V gene TRBV19; a weak D match, TRBD2 (8 bases). CDR3 size: 14 residues. Germline CDR1 LNHDA, CDR2 SQIVND (reference sequence). This chain's CDR3 is CATAGGLVYNEQFF. The CDR3 nucleotides are TGTGCGACGGCAGGGGGACTAGTGTACAATGAGCAGTTCTTC. The full variable domain, with the rest looked up from reference TRBV19 and TRBJ2-1, is DGGITQSPKYLFRKEGQNVTLSCEQNLNHDAMYWYRQDPGQGLRLIYYSQIVNDFQKGDIAEGYSVSREKKESFPLTVTSAQKNPTAFYLCATAGGLVYNEQFFGPGTRLTVL.

The CDR3 DNA sequence: TGCGCCAGCAGCCAATACGCGAACAATGAGCAGTTCTTC. Amino acids: CASSQYANNEQFF. The V and J genes are TRBV4-1 and TRBJ2-1; D is unclear. CDR3 length: 13 amino acids. CDR1 is MGHRA and CDR2 is YSYEKL in the germline V gene. Between the trimmed V and J ends, which lost 2 bases and 5 bases, there was a span of 7 bases.

The rearrangement links TRBV30 to TRBJ1-3; TRBD1 is a possible D gene (5 bases). Germline CDR1 GTSNPN, CDR2 SVGIG (reference sequence). The CDR3 has 12 residues. V lost 5 bases and J lost 0, with 5 bases in between. In DNA, the CDR3 is TGTGCCTGGGGGACCTCTGGAAACACCATATATTTT. The encoded protein is CAWGTSGNTIYF.

The V gene is TRBV18, the J gene TRBJ1-3; 7 nucleotides agree with TRBD1. Germline V CDR1 and CDR2: KGHSH, LQKENI. The CDR3 sequence is 13 residues long. V lost 5 bases, J lost 9 bases, and 7 bases stayed unmatched. This chain's CDR3 is CASSNNRGSTIYF. CDR3 sequence (DNA): TGTGCCAGCTCAAACAACAGGGGTAGCACCATATATTTT.

The table lists this clone with a few counts. The rearrangement joins TRBV7-9 to TRBJ2-3, with no clear D. V lost 5 bases and J lost 0, with 9 bases in between. Germline V gene data show CDR1 as SEHNR and CDR2 as FQNEAQ (reference sequence). The CDR3 is 14 amino acids. The CDR3 region is CASSPPSSTDTQYF. The CDR3 DNA sequence: TGTGCCAGCAGCCCACCAAGTAGCACAGATACGCAGTATTTT. Together with reference TRBV7-9 and TRBJ2-3, the CDR3 gives the full variable domain: DTGVSQNPRHKITKRGQNVTFRCDPISEHNRLYWYRQTLGQGPEFLTYFQNEAQLEKSRLLSDRFSAERPKGSFSTLEIQRTEQGDSAMYLCASSPPSSTDTQYFGPGTRLTVL.

The rearrangement joins TRBV5-8 to TRBJ2-7, with 8 bases fitting TRBD1. Trimming cost V 1 base and J 3 bases; bases outside gene matches: 6. Germline assignment: CDR1 SGHTS and CDR2 YDEGEE. This CDR3 has 15 amino acids. CDR3 sequence: CASSLSRQGNYEQYF. Here the CDR3 DNA reads TGTGCCAGCAGCTTGTCGAGACAGGGGAACTACGAGCAGTACTTC.

The chain recombines TRBV3-1 (or the pseudogene TRBV3-2) with TRBJ1-5; D remains unclear. The CDR3 sequence is 14 residues long. The germline V gene has CDR1 LGHDT and CDR2 YNNKEL (reference sequence). Trimming pared 3 bases from V and 3 bases from J, leaving 9 bases between. CDR3 coding DNA: TGTGCCAGCAGCCACGCCGGAGCCAATCAGCCCCAGCATTTT. Translated, it gives CASSHAGANQPQHF.

The chain carries TRBV5-8 and TRBJ2-1, with D unclear. V lost 5 bases and J lost 13, with 13 bases in between. Germline CDR1 SGHTS, CDR2 YDEGEE. The CDR3 sequence is 11 residues long. CDR3 in amino acids: CASSLSAAQFF. In DNA, the CDR3 is TGTGCCAGCAGTCTGTCGGCTGCCCAGTTCTTC.

V is TRBV3-1 (or the pseudogene TRBV3-2) and J is TRBJ2-7, with D possibly being TRBD2 (6 bases). The CDR3 loop spans 16 amino acids. The germline CDR1 and CDR2 sequences are LGHDT and YNNKEL (reference sequence). V was pared by 1 base and J by 3 bases, with 16 bases between. CDR3 region: CASSQVDGRGDYEQYF. CDR3 coding DNA: TGTGCCAGCAGCCAAGTAGACGGGAGAGGTGACTACGAGCAGTACTTC.

The chain recombines TRBV10-1 with TRBJ2-2; D ambiguous. V lost 3 bases to trimming and J lost 4 bases, with 9 bases between them. Germline-derived CDR1 and CDR2 are WNHNN and SYGVQD (reference sequence). The CDR3 length is 14 residues. The CDR3 protein is CASSDQHLTGELFF. The CDR3 DNA is TGCGCCAGCAGTGATCAGCATCTCACCGGGGAGCTGTTTTTT.

The rearrangement joins TRBV2 to TRBJ1-1; 7 nucleotides agree with TRBD1. The trim removed 7 bases at V and 4 bases at J, leaving 9 bases unmatched. Germline CDR1 and CDR2: SNHLY and FYNNEI. The CDR3 length is 14 residues. For the CDR3, the DNA is TGTGCCAGCACCATTGGACAGGCGGTCACTGAAGCTTTCTTT. Encoded protein: CASTIGQAVTEAFF.